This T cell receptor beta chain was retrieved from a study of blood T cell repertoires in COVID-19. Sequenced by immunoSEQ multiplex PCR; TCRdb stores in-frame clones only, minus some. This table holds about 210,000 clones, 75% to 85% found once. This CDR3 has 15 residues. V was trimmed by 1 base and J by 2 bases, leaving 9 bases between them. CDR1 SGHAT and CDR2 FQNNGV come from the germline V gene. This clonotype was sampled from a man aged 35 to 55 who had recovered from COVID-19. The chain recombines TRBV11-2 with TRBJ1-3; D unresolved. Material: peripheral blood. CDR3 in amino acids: CASSLGAGPGNTIYF. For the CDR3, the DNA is TGTGCCAGCAGCTTAGGGGCAGGCCCTGGAAACACCATATATTTT.